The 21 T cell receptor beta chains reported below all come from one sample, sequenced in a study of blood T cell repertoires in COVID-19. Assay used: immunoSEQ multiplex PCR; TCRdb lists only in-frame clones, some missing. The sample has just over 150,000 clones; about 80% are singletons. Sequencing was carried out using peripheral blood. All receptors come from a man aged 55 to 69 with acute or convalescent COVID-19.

The CDR3 spells CASRTGSGANVLTF. CDR3 sequence (DNA): TGTGCCAGCAGGACAGGATCTGGGGCCAACGTCCTGACTTTC. V usage is TRBV28 and J usage is TRBJ2-6, with D possibly matching TRBD1 (6 bases). Germline CDR1 and CDR2: MDHEN and SYDVKM. The CDR3 runs 14 residues. Deletions cut 6 bases from V and 1 base from J, with 7 bases between.

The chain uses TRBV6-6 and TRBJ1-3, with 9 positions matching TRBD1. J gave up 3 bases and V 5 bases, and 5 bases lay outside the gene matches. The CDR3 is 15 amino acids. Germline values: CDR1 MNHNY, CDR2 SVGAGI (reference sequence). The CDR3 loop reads CASSTGGMSGNTIYF. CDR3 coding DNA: TGTGCCAGCAGTACAGGGGGCATGAGTGGAAACACCATATATTTT.

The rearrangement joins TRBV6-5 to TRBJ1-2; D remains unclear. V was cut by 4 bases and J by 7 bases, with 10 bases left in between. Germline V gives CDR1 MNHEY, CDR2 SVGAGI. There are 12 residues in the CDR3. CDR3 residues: CASSSRSRGYTF. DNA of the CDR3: TGTGCCAGCAGTTCGAGAAGCCGTGGCTACACCTTC.

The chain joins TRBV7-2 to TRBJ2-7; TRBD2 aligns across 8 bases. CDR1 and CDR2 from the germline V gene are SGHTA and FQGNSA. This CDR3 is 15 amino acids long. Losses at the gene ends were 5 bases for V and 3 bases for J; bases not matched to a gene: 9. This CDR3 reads CASSPSLAENYEQYF. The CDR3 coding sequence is TGTGCCAGCAGCCCATCACTAGCGGAAAACTACGAGCAGTACTTC.

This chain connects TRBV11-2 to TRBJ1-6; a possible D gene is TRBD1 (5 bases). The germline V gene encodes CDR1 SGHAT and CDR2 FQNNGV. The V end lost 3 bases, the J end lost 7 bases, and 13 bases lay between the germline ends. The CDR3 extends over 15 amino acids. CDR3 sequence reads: CASSLEGIRNSPLHF. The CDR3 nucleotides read TGTGCCAGCAGCTTGGAGGGGATTAGAAATTCACCCCTCCACTTT.

The CDR3, as DNA: TGTGCCAGCAGTTACCCCATGACAGGTGTTAGGGCTCAGCCCCAGCATTTT. Translating it yields CASSYPMTGVRAQPQHF. The V gene is TRBV6-2 or TRBV6-3, the J gene TRBJ1-5; a possible D gene is TRBD1 (6 bases). Per the germline V gene, CDR1 is MNHEY and CDR2 is SVGEGT. The CDR3 has 17 residues. V was clipped by 2 bases and J by 6 bases, with 20 bases between them.

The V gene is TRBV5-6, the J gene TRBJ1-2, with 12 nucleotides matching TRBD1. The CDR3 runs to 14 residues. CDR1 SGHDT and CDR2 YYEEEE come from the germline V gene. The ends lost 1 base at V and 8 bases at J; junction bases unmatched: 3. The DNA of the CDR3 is TGTGCCAGCAGCTTGCCCGGGACAGGGGGCGGCTACACCTTC. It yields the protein CASSLPGTGGGYTF.

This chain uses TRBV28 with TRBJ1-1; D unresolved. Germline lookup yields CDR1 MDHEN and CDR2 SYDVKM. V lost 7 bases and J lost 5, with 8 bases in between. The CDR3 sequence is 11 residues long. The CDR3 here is CASTWSTEAFF. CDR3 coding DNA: TGTGCCAGCACCTGGAGTACTGAAGCTTTCTTT.

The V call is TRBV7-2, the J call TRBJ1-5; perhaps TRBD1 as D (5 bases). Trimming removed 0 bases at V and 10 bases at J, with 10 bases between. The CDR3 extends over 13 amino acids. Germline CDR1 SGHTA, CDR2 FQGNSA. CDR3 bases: TGTGCCAGCAGCTTAGCTATGCAGGGACCCCAGCATTTT. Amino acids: CASSLAMQGPQHF. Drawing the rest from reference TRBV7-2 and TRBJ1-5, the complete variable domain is GAGVSQSPSNKVTEKGKDVELRCDPISGHTALYWYRQSLGQGLEFLIYFQGNSAPDKSGLPSDRFSAERTGGSVSTLTIQRTQQEDSAVYLCASSLAMQGPQHFGDGTRLSIL.

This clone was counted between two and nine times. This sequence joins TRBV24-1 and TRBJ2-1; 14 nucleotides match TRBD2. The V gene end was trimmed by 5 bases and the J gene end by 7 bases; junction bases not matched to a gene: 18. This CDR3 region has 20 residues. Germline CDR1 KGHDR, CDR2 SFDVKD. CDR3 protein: CATSGHGPGTSGGRGNEQFF. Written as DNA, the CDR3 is TGTGCCACCAGTGGCCACGGCCCCGGGACTAGCGGGGGCCGGGGGAATGAGCAGTTCTTC.

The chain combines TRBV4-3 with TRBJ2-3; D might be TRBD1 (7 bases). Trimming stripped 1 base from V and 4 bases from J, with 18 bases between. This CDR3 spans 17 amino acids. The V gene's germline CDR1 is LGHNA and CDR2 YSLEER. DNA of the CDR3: TGCGCCAGCAGCCAAGTCGGGTGGAGGGGGCTGGCAGATACGCAGTATTTT. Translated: CASSQVGWRGLADTQYF.

The CDR3 region is CASSYSDSPNTEAFF. CDR3 in DNA: TGTGCCAGCAGTTACTCCGACAGCCCCAACACTGAAGCTTTCTTT. This chain joins TRBV6-5 and TRBJ1-1; maybe TRBD1 (5 bases). The germline CDR1 and CDR2 sequences are MNHEY and SVGAGI. The CDR3 has 15 amino acids. The V end lost 0 bases, the J end lost 2 bases, and 10 bases lay between the germline ends.

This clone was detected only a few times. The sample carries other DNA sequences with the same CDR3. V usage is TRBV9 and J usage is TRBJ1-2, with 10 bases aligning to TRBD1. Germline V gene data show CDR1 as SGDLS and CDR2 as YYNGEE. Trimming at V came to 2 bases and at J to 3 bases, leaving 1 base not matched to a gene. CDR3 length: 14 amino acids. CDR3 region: CASSVGTGDYGYTF. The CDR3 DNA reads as TGTGCCAGCAGCGTCGGGACAGGGGACTATGGCTACACCTTC.

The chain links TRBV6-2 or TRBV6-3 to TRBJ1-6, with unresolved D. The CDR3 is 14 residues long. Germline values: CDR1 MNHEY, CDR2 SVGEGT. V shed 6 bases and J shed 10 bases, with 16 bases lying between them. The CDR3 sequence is CASSSDLMGSPLHF. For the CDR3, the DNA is TGTGCCAGCAGCTCCGACCTCATGGGCTCACCCCTCCACTTT.

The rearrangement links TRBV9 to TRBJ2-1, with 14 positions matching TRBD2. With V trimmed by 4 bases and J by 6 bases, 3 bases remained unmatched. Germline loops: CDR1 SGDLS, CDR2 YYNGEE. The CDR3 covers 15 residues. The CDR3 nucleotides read TGTGCCAGCAGCTCGACTAGCGGGGGGGCCAATGAGCAGTTCTTC. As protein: CASSSTSGGANEQFF.

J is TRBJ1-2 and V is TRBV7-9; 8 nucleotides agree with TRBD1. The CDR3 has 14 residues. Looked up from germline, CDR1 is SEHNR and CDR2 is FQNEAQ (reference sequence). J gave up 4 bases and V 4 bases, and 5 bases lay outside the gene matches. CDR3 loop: CASSSQGAGYGYTF. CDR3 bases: TGTGCCAGCAGCTCCCAGGGGGCTGGCTATGGCTACACCTTC.

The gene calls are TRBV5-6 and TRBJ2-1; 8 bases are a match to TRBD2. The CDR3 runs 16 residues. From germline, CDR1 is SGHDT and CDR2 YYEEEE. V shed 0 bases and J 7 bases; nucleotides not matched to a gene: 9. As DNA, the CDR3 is TGTGCCAGCAGCTTGGTCTGGCGGGGGGCGACAAATGAGCAGTTCTTC. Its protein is CASSLVWRGATNEQFF.

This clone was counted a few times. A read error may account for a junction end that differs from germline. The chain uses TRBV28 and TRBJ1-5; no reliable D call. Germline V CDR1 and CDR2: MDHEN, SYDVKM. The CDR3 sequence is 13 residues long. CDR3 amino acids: CASSPIYEPTSLF. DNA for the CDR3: TGTGCCAGCAGTCCGATTTACGAGCCCACGTCCCTTTTT.

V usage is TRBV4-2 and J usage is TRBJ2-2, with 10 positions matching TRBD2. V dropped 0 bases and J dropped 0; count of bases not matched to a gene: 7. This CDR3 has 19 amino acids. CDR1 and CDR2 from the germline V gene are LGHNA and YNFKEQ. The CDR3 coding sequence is TGTGCCAGCAGCCAAGATACCCTAGCGGGGGTGGCGAACACCGGGGAGCTGTTTTTT. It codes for CASSQDTLAGVANTGELFF.

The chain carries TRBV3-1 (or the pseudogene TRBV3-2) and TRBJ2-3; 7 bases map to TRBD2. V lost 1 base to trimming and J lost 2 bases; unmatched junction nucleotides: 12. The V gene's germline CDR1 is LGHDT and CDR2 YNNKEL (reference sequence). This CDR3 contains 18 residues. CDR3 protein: CASSQVARGSGNTDTQYF. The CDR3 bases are TGTGCCAGCAGCCAAGTGGCCCGTGGGAGCGGGAACACAGATACGCAGTATTTT.

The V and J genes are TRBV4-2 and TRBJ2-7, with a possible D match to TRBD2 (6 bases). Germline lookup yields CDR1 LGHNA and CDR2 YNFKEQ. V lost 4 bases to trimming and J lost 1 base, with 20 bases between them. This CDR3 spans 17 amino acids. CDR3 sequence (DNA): TGTGCCAGCAGCCCTGAAGGAGGCCAGCGGGCATCCTACGAGCAGTACTTC. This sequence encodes CASSPEGGQRASYEQYF.